This T cell receptor (beta chain) was found in a study of T-cell memory formation after mild COVID-19. About the research overall: There were largely donor-specific TCR clusters.

A 5'RACE reaction primed in the constant segment made cDNA libraries of TCR alpha and TCR beta, and these carried sample barcodes and UMIs. Using its own MiXCR run on the 5' RACE reads, TCRdb lists one record per CDR3 protein. Of 200,000 to 250,000 distinct CDR3 sequences in the sample, over 9.5% were seen once. General study points: A second wave of clones peaked on day 37, and their SARS-CoV-2 specificity went unconfirmed. The study found balanced CD4/CD8 in clones contracting day 15 to 85 and a CD4+ lean in later expanders.

The V and J ends lost 0 bases and 9 bases respectively, with 4 bases between them. The CDR3 runs to 11 residues. Germline CDR1 and CDR2: SGHDT and YYEEEE. For this clonotype: Its antigen is as yet unknown.

This chain connects TRBV5-6 to TRBJ2-1; D gene uncertain. The receptor was isolated from a man aged 18-30 years who had mild COVID-19 (a few samples of this study predate the infection). Cell type and time point are not known. Material for sequencing was PBMCs or a T cell subset sorted from them (not recorded which). The CDR3 DNA sequence: TGTGCCAGCAGCTTGGCCATTGAGCAGTTCTTC. Translation gives CASSLAIEQFF.